This T cell receptor beta chain originates from a study of T cells in Graves' hyperthyroidism and ophthalmopathy. RNA transcripts gave rise to amplified TCR beta CDR3 regions. TCR CDR3 regions were first amplified by RT-PCR with HTBI primers. MiXCR, run by TCRdb on the multiplex PCR reads, gives a single entry per CDR3 protein. The data show 300,000 to 400,000 distinct CDR3 sequences, 15% to 20% seen once. An absence of ophthalmopathy progression within 18 months meant stable Graves' hyperthyroidism. V lost 5 bases to trimming and J lost 0 bases, with 11 bases between them. The CDR3 is 15 amino acids. The sample holds a few counts of this clonotype.

The chain couples TRBV12-3 or TRBV12-4 to TRBJ1-5; the D gene is possibly TRBD1 (5 bases). This receptor was identified in a woman aged 50 to 65 with Graves' hyperthyroidism. The sample taken for sequencing was blood. DNA for the CDR3: TGTGCCAGCAGTCACTCGACAGCTAGCAATCAGCCCCAGCATTTT. This codes for CASSHSTASNQPQHF.